Listed below are T cell receptor beta chains from one sample, sequenced in a study of T cells expressing NK-cell markers. TCRdb reprocessed the 5' RACE reads and reports one entry per CDR3 protein, with no DNA. This sample's table has roughly 420,000 distinct CDR3 sequences. Sequenced: blood T cells: a sorted CD56 or NKG2C T cell subset, CD4+ or CD8+ T cells, or bulk PBMC T cells (not recorded which). These receptors were collected from a woman aged 18 to 69 in good health. Both conserved end residues are part of each CDR3.

cdr3_aa cdr3_length j_call v_call
CASSFSAGDYEQFF 14 TRBJ2-1 TRBV7-2
CASSLWPEEAFF 12 TRBJ1-1 TRBV5-4
CASSIFSGPKDTQYF 15 TRBJ2-3 TRBV19
CSVESSPISSYNEQFF 16 TRBJ2-1 TRBV29-1
CASGETGHSGNTIYF 15 TRBJ1-3 TRBV6-1
CASSLPGFQETQYF 14 TRBJ2-5 TRBV7-8
CSARGPSSAKNIQYF 15 TRBJ2-4 TRBV20-1
CASRPLAGANTGELFF 16 TRBJ2-2 TRBV6-1
CASSFWENTGELFF 14 TRBJ2-2 TRBV7-9
CASSPMGQVETSPLHF 16 TRBJ1-6 TRBV5-1
CASSALRPDTGELFF 15 TRBJ2-2 TRBV9
CSARTSEAGGDSDTQYF 17 TRBJ2-3 TRBV20-1
CASSERGSRLVGAREQYF 18 TRBJ2-7 TRBV6-1
CASSRSPGQGAETQYF 16 TRBJ2-5 TRBV4-2
CASSDYGGGNTGELFF 16 TRBJ2-2 TRBV10-2
CSAPQTGQPQHF 12 TRBJ1-5 TRBV20-1
CASKTASGDYGYTF 14 TRBJ1-2 TRBV5-6
CASSDGGSPLHF 12 TRBJ1-6 TRBV6-6
CASSKVAGPRSYSNQPQHF 19 TRBJ1-5 TRBV21-1
CASRHTSGGATDTQYF 16 TRBJ2-3 TRBV4-3
CASSKRLAGVEDTQYF 16 TRBJ2-3 TRBV6-2/TRBV6-3
CASRLPTRSSYNEQFF 16 TRBJ2-1 TRBV27
CSARDSGRSSYNEQFF 16 TRBJ2-1 TRBV20-1
CASSYDRAGDEQFF 14 TRBJ2-1 TRBV6-5
CASSLGLGEAYNEQFF 16 TRBJ2-1 TRBV5-1
CASSKVGQKLNTEAFF 16 TRBJ1-1 TRBV21-1
CSVRGAGGTEAFF 13 TRBJ1-1 TRBV29-1
CASNTGDWNEQFF 13 TRBJ2-1 TRBV12-3/TRBV12-4
CASSLLGPIYEQYF 14 TRBJ2-7 TRBV12-3/TRBV12-4
CASSQGLAGSSGANVLTF 18 TRBJ2-6 TRBV7-6
CASSLGFTKQGKQFF 15 TRBJ2-1 TRBV7-3
CASSHAGTGHTGELFF 16 TRBJ2-2 TRBV3-1
CATSSDSPYEQYF 13 TRBJ2-7 TRBV24-1
CASSFRTGVNNEQFF 15 TRBJ2-1 TRBV5-4
CASSDGNYGYTF 12 TRBJ1-2 TRBV27
CSARDPVADTQYF 13 TRBJ2-3 TRBV20-1
CASSATHTEAFF 12 TRBJ1-1 TRBV9
CASSGSRYRLNEQFF 15 TRBJ2-1 TRBV25-1
CSARSGEAQPQHF 13 TRBJ1-5 TRBV20-1
CSAIGLADNEQFF 13 TRBJ2-1 TRBV29-1
CASSQEGRKHNEQFF 15 TRBJ2-1 TRBV4-2
CAIRTGDSNQPQHF 14 TRBJ1-5 TRBV10-3